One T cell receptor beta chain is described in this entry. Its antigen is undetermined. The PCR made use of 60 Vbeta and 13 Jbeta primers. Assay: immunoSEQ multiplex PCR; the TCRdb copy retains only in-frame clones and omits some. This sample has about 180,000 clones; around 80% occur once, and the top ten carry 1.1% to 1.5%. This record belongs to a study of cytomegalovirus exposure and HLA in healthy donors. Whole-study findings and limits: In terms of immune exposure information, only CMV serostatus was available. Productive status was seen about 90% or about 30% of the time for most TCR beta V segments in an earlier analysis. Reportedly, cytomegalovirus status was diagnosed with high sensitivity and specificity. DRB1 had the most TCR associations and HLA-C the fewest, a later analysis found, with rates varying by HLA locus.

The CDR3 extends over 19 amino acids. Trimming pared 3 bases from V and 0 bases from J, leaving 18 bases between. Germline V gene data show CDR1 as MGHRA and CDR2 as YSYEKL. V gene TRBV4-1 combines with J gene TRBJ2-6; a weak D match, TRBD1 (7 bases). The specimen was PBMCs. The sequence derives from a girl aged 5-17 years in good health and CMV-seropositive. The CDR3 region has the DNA TGCGCCAGCAGCCAGCCCCCAGGGGGACTTATCTCTGGGGCCAACGTCCTGACTTTC. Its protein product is CASSQPPGGLISGANVLTF.